Following are 18 T cell receptor beta chains from one sample sequenced in a study of early T cells in non-severe SARS-CoV-2 infection. TCRdb used MiXCR to reprocess the 5' RACE reads, holding one entry per CDR3 protein. The data show just under 65,000 distinct CDR3 sequences, almost 9% seen once. The input for sequencing was whole blood, taken at baseline. The receptor set was obtained from an adult who was a healthcare worker with PCR-confirmed SARS-CoV-2 infection or an uninfected control (not recorded which).

This clonotype was recorded a few times. V usage is TRBV5-1 and J usage is TRBJ2-5; D is unclear. Germline values: CDR1 SGHRS, CDR2 YFSETQ. The germline V and J ends were trimmed by 0 bases and 2 bases, with 8 bases remaining between them. This CDR3 is 14 amino acids long. DNA for the CDR3: TGCGCCAGCAGCTTGGGTGTCAGACAAGAGACCCAGTACTTC. As protein: CASSLGVRQETQYF.

On this clonotype itself: One end of the junction is discordant with germline, which a read error may explain. The gene calls are TRBV19 and TRBJ2-2, with 7 bases lining up with TRBD2. The CDR3 consists of 15 residues. The V gene's germline CDR1 is LNHDA and CDR2 SQIVND (reference sequence). The CDR3 protein is CASSIVGGNTGELFF. The CDR3 DNA is TGTGCCAGTAGTATTGTGGGGGGGAACACCGGAGAGCTGTTTTTT.

CDR3 DNA sequence: TGTGCCAGCAGCTTGGAAGGGCAGGAGGTCTCTAACTATGGCTACACCTTC. It codes for CASSLEGQEVSNYGYTF. The chain joins TRBV5-6 to TRBJ1-2; D uncertain. Germline CDR1 is SGHDT and CDR2 is YYEEEE. The CDR3 extends over 17 amino acids. V lost 0 bases and J 0 bases, leaving 15 bases between the germline ends.

Only a few counts were recorded for this clonotype. The V and J genes are TRBV5-5 and TRBJ2-1; possibly TRBD1 for D (6 bases). V lost 4 bases and J lost 0, with 11 bases in between. The CDR3 sequence is 15 residues long. Looked up from germline, CDR1 is SGHKS and CDR2 is YYEKEE (reference sequence). The CDR3 DNA follows: TGTGCCAGCAGCCTAGGGACATTCTCCTACAATGAGCAGTTCTTC. It codes for CASSLGTFSYNEQFF.

This clonotype was counted many times. The CDR3 sequence: CASSMALRGNQPQHF. CDR3 coding DNA: TGTGCCAGTAGTATGGCCCTGAGGGGCAATCAGCCCCAGCATTTT. The chain joins TRBV19 to TRBJ1-5; D unresolved. Germline values: CDR1 LNHDA, CDR2 SQIVND (reference sequence). CDR3 length: 15 residues. Trimming took off 3 bases at V and 2 bases at J, with 11 bases between the two ends.

This clonotype was seen only a few times. The chain uses TRBV10-3 and TRBJ2-5, with D possibly TRBD2 on 5 matching bases. The CDR3 is 13 amino acids. Per germline, CDR1 ENHRY and CDR2 SYGVKD. Trimming shortened V by 4 bases and J by 5 bases, and 11 bases separated the two germline ends. CDR3 in DNA: TGTGCCATCAGTGCGACTACTTTGGAGACCCAGTACTTC. Amino acids: CAISATTLETQYF.

This clonotype was recorded at least ten times. The chain employs TRBV11-2 and TRBJ1-2, with D possibly TRBD1 on 5 matching bases. The V gene lost 6 bases and the J gene lost 8 bases, with 19 bases spanning the gap. CDR3 length equals 14 residues. Germline CDR1 SGHAT, CDR2 FQNNGV. The chain's CDR3 is CASRIPGRGSGYTF. The CDR3 bases are TGTGCCAGCAGAATCCCGGGGCGCGGATCAGGCTACACCTTC.

This clonotype showed up just a few times. The V and J genes are TRBV21-1 and TRBJ2-7; TRBD2 was called by the table and not checked on the DNA. TRBV21-1 counts as a pseudogene. This CDR3 comprises 17 residues. The CDR3 loop reads CASSSTSGRPTYYEQYF. In DNA, the CDR3 is TGTGCCAGCAGCAGCACTAGCGGGAGGCCGACTTACTACGAGCAGTACTTC.

This clonotype was counted at least ten times. V is TRBV20-1 and J is TRBJ2-1, with D hard to call. Germline assignment: CDR1 DFQATT and CDR2 SNEGSKA (reference sequence). V lost 6 bases and J 0 bases, leaving 9 bases between the germline ends. This CDR3 contains 13 residues. CDR3 bases: TGCAGTGCCGAGTTAGACTCCTACAATGAGCAGTTCTTC. It yields the protein CSAELDSYNEQFF.

V gene TRBV27 combines with J gene TRBJ1-2; D not resolved. Trimming removed 6 bases at V and 6 bases at J, with 17 bases between. Germline values: CDR1 MNHEY, CDR2 SMNVEV (reference sequence). The CDR3 totals 14 residues. CDR3 in amino acids: CASSPFVGSHGYTF. The CDR3 DNA follows: TGTGCCAGCAGCCCCTTTGTGGGGTCGCATGGCTACACCTTC.

This clonotype was counted only a few times. The chain couples TRBV25-1 to TRBJ2-6; no reliable D call. Germline loops: CDR1 MGHDK, CDR2 SYGVNS. V lost 2 bases, J lost 0 bases, and 11 bases lay in between. CDR3 length equals 17 residues. As DNA, the CDR3 is TGTGCCAGCAGTGAAAGAGAGAAACTCTCTGGGGCCAACGTCCTGACTTTC. Protein sequence: CASSEREKLSGANVLTF.

In its sample, this clonotype was seen a few times. V usage is TRBV11-2 and J usage is TRBJ2-5; TRBD2 agrees at 13 bases. The CDR3 is 16 amino acids. Per germline, CDR1 SGHAT and CDR2 FQNNGV. V shed 5 bases and J 2 bases; nucleotides not matched to a gene: 5. CDR3 residues: CASSRGTSGAQETQYF. The CDR3 DNA follows: TGTGCCAGCAGCCGGGGGACTAGCGGGGCACAAGAGACCCAGTACTTC. The full variable domain, with the rest looked up from reference TRBV11-2 and TRBJ2-5, is EAGVAQSPRYKIIEKRQSVAFWCNPISGHATLYWYQQILGQGPKLLIQFQNNGVVDDSQLPKDRFSAERLKGVDSTLKIQPAKLEDSAVYLCASSRGTSGAQETQYFGPGTRLLVL.

This clonotype was seen repeatedly, ten times or more. This rearrangement joins TRBV20-1 to TRBJ2-3; D is undetermined. Between the trimmed V and J ends, which lost 4 bases and 2 bases, there was a span of 19 bases. From germline, CDR1 is DFQATT and CDR2 SNEGSKA (reference sequence). The CDR3 has 16 amino acids. The CDR3 spells CSATDGVRVDTDTQYF. The DNA for the CDR3 is TGCAGTGCTACAGACGGAGTAAGGGTGGACACAGATACGCAGTATTTT.

V and J are TRBV5-1 and TRBJ2-1; D possibly uses TRBD1 or TRBD2 (5 bases each). Trimming removed 1 base at V and 4 bases at J, with 12 bases between. Per the germline V gene, CDR1 is SGHRS and CDR2 is YFSETQ. The CDR3 has 15 amino acids. The CDR3 DNA follows: TGCGCCAGCAGCTTGACACCGGGGCTATACAATGAGCAGTTCTTC. Translation gives CASSLTPGLYNEQFF.

The chain employs TRBV12-3 or TRBV12-4 and TRBJ2-1; D gene uncertain. CDR3 length: 13 amino acids. V was cut by 5 bases and J by 9 bases, with 14 bases left in between. The CDR3 protein is CASSLLLGSEQFF. The CDR3 coding sequence is TGTGCCAGCAGTCTCCTCCTGGGATCTGAGCAGTTCTTC.

The chain carries TRBV6-5 and TRBJ2-1; TRBD2 agrees at 12 bases. Germline trimming cut 0 bases from V and 5 bases from J; bases unmatched to any gene: 2. CDR3 size: 16 residues. Germline loops: CDR1 MNHEY, CDR2 SVGAGI. Written as DNA, the CDR3 is TGTGCCAGCAGTTACTCGACTAGCGGGAGAGACAATGAGCAGTTCTTC. Amino acid sequence: CASSYSTSGRDNEQFF.

This sequence joins TRBV7-8 and TRBJ2-2; 9 nucleotides align to TRBD2. This CDR3 is 16 amino acids long. Trimming took 2 bases from V and 3 from J; bases not matched to a gene: 4. Germline values: CDR1 SGHVS, CDR2 FQNEAQ. CDR3 sequence (DNA): TGTGCCAGCAGCTTATTTTCTAGCGGGGACACCGGGGAGCTGTTTTTT. Translation gives CASSLFSSGDTGELFF.

There are a few counts of this clonotype. The chain has TRBV7-8 and TRBJ2-3; 9 bases line up with TRBD2. The CDR3 consists of 16 residues. The ends lost 0 bases at V and 4 bases at J; junction bases unmatched: 5. Germline lookup yields CDR1 SGHVS and CDR2 FQNEAQ. CDR3 sequence reads: CASSLAVAGGSDTQYF. The CDR3 coding sequence is TGTGCCAGCAGCTTAGCGGTCGCGGGAGGGTCAGATACGCAGTATTTT.